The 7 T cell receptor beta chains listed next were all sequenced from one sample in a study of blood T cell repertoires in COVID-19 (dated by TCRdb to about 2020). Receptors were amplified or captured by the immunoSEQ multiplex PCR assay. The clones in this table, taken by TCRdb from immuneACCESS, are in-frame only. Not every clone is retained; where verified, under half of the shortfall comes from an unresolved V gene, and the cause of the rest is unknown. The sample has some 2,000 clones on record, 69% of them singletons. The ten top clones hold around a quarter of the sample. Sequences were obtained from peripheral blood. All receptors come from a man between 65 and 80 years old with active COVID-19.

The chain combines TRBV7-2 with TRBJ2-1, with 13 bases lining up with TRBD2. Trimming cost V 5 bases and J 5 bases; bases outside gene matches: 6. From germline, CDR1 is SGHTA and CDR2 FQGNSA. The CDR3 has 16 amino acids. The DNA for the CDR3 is TGTGCCAGCAGCCCTAGTGGGACTAGCGGGAACAATGAGCAGTTCTTC. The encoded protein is CASSPSGTSGNNEQFF. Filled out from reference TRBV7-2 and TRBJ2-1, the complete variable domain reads GAGVSQSPSNKVTEKGKDVELRCDPISGHTALYWYRQSLGQGLEFLIYFQGNSAPDKSGLPSDRFSAERTGGSVSTLTIQRTQQEDSAVYLCASSPSGTSGNNEQFFGPGTRLTVL.

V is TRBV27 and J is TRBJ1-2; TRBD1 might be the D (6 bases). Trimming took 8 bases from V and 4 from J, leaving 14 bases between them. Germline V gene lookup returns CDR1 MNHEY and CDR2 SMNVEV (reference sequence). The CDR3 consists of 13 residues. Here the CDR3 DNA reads TGTGCCAGCGCCAGGGGAGCTCGCTATGGCTACACCTTC. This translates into CASARGARYGYTF.

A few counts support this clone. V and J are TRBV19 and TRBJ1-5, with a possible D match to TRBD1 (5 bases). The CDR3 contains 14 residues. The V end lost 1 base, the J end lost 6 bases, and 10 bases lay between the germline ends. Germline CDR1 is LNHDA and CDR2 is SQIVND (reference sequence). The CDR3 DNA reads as TGTGCCAGTAGTATAGCAGGGTTCGGTCAGCCCCAGCATTTT. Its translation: CASSIAGFGQPQHF.

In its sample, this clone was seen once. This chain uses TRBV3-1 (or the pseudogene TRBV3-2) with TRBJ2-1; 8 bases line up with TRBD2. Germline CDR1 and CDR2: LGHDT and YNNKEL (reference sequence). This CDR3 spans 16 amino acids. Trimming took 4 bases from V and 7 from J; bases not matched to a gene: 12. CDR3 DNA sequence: TGTGCCAGCAGCCCATCCCAGGACGGGAGGGTAAATGAGCAGTTCTTC. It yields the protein CASSPSQDGRVNEQFF.

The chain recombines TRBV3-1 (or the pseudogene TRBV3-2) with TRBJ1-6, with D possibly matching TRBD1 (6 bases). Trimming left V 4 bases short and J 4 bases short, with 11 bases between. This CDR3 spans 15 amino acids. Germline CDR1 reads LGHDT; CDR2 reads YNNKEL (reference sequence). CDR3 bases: TGTGCCAGCAGCCCCATGGGGGCTTATAATTCACCCCTCCACTTT. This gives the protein CASSPMGAYNSPLHF.

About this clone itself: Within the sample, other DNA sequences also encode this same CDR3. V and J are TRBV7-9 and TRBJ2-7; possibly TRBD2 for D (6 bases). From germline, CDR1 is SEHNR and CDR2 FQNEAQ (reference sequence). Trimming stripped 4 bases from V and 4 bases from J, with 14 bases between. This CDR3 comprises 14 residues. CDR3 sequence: CASSYGGSLYEQYF. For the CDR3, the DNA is TGTGCCAGCAGCTATGGGGGGAGTTTATACGAGCAGTACTTC.

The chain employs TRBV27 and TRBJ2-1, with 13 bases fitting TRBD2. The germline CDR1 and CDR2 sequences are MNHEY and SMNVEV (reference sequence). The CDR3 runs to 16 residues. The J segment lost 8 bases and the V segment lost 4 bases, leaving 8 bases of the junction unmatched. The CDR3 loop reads CASSSGLAGDADEQFF. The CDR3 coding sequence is TGTGCCAGCAGTTCCGGACTAGCGGGAGACGCCGATGAGCAGTTCTTC.